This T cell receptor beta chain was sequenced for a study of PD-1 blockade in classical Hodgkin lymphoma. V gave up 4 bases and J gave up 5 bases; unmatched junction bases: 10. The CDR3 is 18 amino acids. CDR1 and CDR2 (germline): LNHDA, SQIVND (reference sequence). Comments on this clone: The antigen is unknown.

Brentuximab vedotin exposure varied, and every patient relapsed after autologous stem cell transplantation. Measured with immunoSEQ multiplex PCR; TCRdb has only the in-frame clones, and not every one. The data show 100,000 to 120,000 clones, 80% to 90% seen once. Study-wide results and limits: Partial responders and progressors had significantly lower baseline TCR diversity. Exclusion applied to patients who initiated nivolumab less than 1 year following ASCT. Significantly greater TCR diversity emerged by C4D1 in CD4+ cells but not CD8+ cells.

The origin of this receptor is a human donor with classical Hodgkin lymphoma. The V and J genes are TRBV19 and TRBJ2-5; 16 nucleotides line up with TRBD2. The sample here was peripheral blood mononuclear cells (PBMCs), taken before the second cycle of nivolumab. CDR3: CASSTGLAGGRGRETQYF. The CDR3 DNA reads TGTGCCAGTAGTACGGGACTAGCGGGAGGGAGGGGTCGGGAGACCCAGTACTTC.